Below, 13 T cell receptor beta chains from the same sample are listed, as sequenced in a study of cytomegalovirus exposure and HLA in healthy donors. Both 60 Vbeta primers and 13 Jbeta primers went into the PCR. Only in-frame clones appear in the TCRdb table, and some are missing; sequencing was by immunoSEQ multiplex PCR. The table includes some 200,000 clones, approximately 12% detected once. Sequencing was performed on PBMCs. Source of these receptors: a man aged 45-65 years in good health and CMV-seropositive.

The rearrangement uses TRBV28 and TRBJ2-7; TRBD1 agrees at 7 bases. Germline V gene sequence: CDR1 MDHEN, CDR2 SYDVKM. The CDR3 loop spans 12 amino acids. J was trimmed by 6 bases and V by 10 bases; bases with no gene match: 9. The CDR3 here is CATTGPRSEQYV. The CDR3 DNA is TGTGCCACGACAGGGCCTAGATCCGAGCAGTACGTC.

The rearrangement joins TRBV6-4 to TRBJ1-2; D is unresolved. From germline, CDR1 is MRHNA and CDR2 SNTAGT. V was cut by 2 bases and J by 5 bases, with 21 bases left in between. CDR3 length equals 17 residues. CDR3 region: CASSDTGAPKAIYGYTF. In DNA, the CDR3 is TGTGCCAGCAGTGACACGGGAGCTCCTAAGGCAATTTATGGCTACACCTTC.

V and J are TRBV6-6 and TRBJ1-2, with D possibly matching TRBD1 (5 bases). Germline-derived CDR1 and CDR2 are MNHNY and SVGAGI (reference sequence). Deletions cut 2 bases from V and 6 bases from J, with 16 bases between. The CDR3 is 15 residues long. The CDR3 DNA reads as TGTGCCAGCAGTTACCGCAGGGAAAATGTCGATGGCTACACCTTC. Protein product: CASSYRRENVDGYTF.

The CDR3: CASSMGQPSNQPQHF. The CDR3 DNA reads as TGTGCCAGTAGTATGGGACAGCCTAGCAATCAGCCCCAGCATTTT. The gene calls are TRBV19 and TRBJ1-5, with 7 bases matching TRBD1. Trimming at V came to 3 bases and at J to 0 bases, leaving 2 bases not matched to a gene. Germline-derived CDR1 and CDR2 are LNHDA and SQIVND (reference sequence). This CDR3 spans 15 amino acids.

As for this clone: The sample contains more than one DNA sequence encoding this CDR3. The chain is built from TRBV15 and TRBJ1-5; weak D call: TRBD1 (5 bases). The CDR3 sequence is 15 residues long. Per germline, CDR1 LNHNV and CDR2 YYDKDF (reference sequence). V gave up 0 bases and J gave up 5 bases, with 11 bases separating them. The CDR3 bases are TGTGCCACCAGCAGAGATCAGGGCGGTGATCAGCCCCAGCATTTT. It encodes CATSRDQGGDQPQHF.

This clone occurred a few times. The J gene is TRBJ2-7, the V gene TRBV5-4, with 7 bases aligning to TRBD2. This CDR3 has 16 amino acids. Germline CDR1 and CDR2: SGHNT and YYREEE (reference sequence). The V segment lost 0 bases and the J segment 0 bases; nucleotides outside the gene matches: 6. CDR3 sequence (DNA): TGTGCCAGCAGCTTGGGTCAGGGAGGGAGCTCCTACGAGCAGTACTTC. Translation gives CASSLGQGGSSYEQYF.

In this sample, this clone turned up a few times. The rearrangement links TRBV27 to TRBJ1-2; D is possibly TRBD1 (5 bases). The CDR3 is 15 residues long. Deletions cut 5 bases from V and 11 bases from J, with 24 bases between. Germline CDR1 and CDR2: MNHEY and SMNVEV (reference sequence). The CDR3 reads CASSLLQAPIERYTF. For the CDR3, the DNA is TGTGCCAGCAGTCTCTTACAGGCCCCGATAGAACGTTACACCTTC.

The J gene is TRBJ2-5, the V gene TRBV2; 11 bases line up with TRBD1. CDR3 length equals 15 residues. Germline V CDR1 and CDR2: SNHLY, FYNNEI. V trimming: 4 bases; J trimming: 0 bases; junction bases outside the gene matches: 1. This chain's CDR3 is CASSGDRGDQETQYF. CDR3 nucleotides: TGTGCCAGCAGTGGGGACAGGGGGGACCAAGAGACCCAGTACTTC.

This clone was recorded a few times. This rearrangement joins TRBV20-1 to TRBJ2-1; the D is unclear. Germline CDR1 is DFQATT and CDR2 is SNEGSKA (reference sequence). With 4 bases removed from V and 4 bases from J, the gap between germline ends came to 5 bases. The CDR3 covers 11 residues. The CDR3 loop is CSATLYNEQFF. In DNA form, the CDR3 reads TGCAGTGCTACCTTATACAATGAGCAGTTCTTC.

This chain connects TRBV18 to TRBJ2-3; 11 bases match TRBD2. Germline CDR1 and CDR2: KGHSH and LQKENI. This CDR3 has 15 amino acids. J lost 8 bases, V lost 7 bases, and 11 bases had no gene match. The CDR3: CASLPGLADLGTQYF. The CDR3 coding sequence is TGTGCCAGCTTACCGGGACTAGCGGACCTCGGTACGCAGTATTTT.

The chain links TRBV27 to TRBJ1-2; D is undetermined. The germline gives CDR1 MNHEY, CDR2 SMNVEV (reference sequence). Trimming cost V 11 bases and J 8 bases, with 18 bases left between them. The CDR3 is 12 residues long. The CDR3 region is CAALKSGGGYTF. The CDR3 DNA sequence: TGTGCCGCCCTGAAGTCAGGAGGGGGCTACACCTTC.

This clone appeared a few times. The J gene is TRBJ1-1, the V gene TRBV6-5; D gene uncertain. Germline V gene data show CDR1 as MNHEY and CDR2 as SVGAGI. The CDR3 is made up of 13 amino acids. V shed 2 bases and J shed 0 bases, with 4 bases lying between them. CDR3 DNA: TGTGCCAGCAGTTACCATCTGAACACTGAAGCTTTCTTT. Its protein is CASSYHLNTEAFF.

The V and J genes are TRBV18 and TRBJ1-1; D uncertain. The V and J ends lost 1 base and 4 bases respectively, with 7 bases between them. This CDR3 has 13 amino acids. From germline, CDR1 is KGHSH and CDR2 LQKENI. The CDR3 loop reads CASSPLMSTEAFF. Here the CDR3 DNA reads TGTGCCAGCTCACCACTTATGAGCACTGAAGCTTTCTTT.